Listed below are T cell receptor beta chains from one sample, sequenced in a study of metastatic and nonmetastatic thyroid tumors. TCRdb re-called clones from the PCR reads using MiXCR. The sample lists around 6,100 clones, around 32% seen once, with roughly 48% in the top ten. Input material: adjacent normal tissue. The receptors were sampled from a female donor with papillary thyroid cancer or a benign thyroid nodule (not recorded which). Some clones in this sample may be carry-over from other donors' samples. Each CDR3 is given with its conserved first and last residue. D genes are given only for firm matches. Size tells how often a clone was seen (once, few, many) or the class of an expanded clone, and some rows leave it out.

CDR3 length	V gene	D gene	J gene	clone size	CDR3 protein	CDR3 DNA
18	TRBV4-2	TRBD2	TRBJ2-7	medium-sized	CASSQDAHHSGRAYEQYF	TGTGCCAGCAGCCAAGACGCCCACCACAGCGGGAGGGCCTACGAGCAGTACTTC
15	TRBV5-1	TRBD1	TRBJ1-2	few	CASSDGQGFSYGYTF	TGCGCCAGCAGCGACGGACAGGGATTTTCCTATGGCTACACCTTC
15	TRBV5-1	-	TRBJ2-3	medium-sized	CASSVGGAQTDTQYF	TGCGCCAGCTCTGTGGGGGGGGCGCAAACAGATACGCAGTATTTT
16	TRBV6-6	TRBD1	TRBJ2-7	few	CASSYRGGTGDYEQYF	TGTGCCAGCAGTTACCGGGGGGGGACAGGGGACTACGAGCAGTACTTC
13	TRBV28	-	TRBJ1-2	-	CASSLGLRDGYTF	TGTGCCAGCAGTTTAGGGCTTCGCGATGGCTACACCTTC
13	TRBV15	-	TRBJ1-6	-	CATSRGACSPLHF	TGTGCGACCAGCAGAGGAGCTTGTTCACCCCTCCACTTT
13	TRBV7-9	-	TRBJ2-7	-	CASSLSQYYEQYF	TGTGCCAGCAGCTTATCACAGTACTACGAGCAGTACTTC
13	TRBV2	-	TRBJ2-7	-	CASSRDNSYEQHF	TGTGCCAGCAGCCGGGACAACTCCTACGAGCAGCACTTC
14	TRBV6-5	TRBD2	TRBJ2-7	-	CASSYAGDLNEQYF	TGTGCCAGCAGTTATGCGGGGGACCTCAACGAGCAGTACTTC
14	TRBV6-1	-	TRBJ2-7	-	CASSEGLFMGEQYF	TGTGCCAGCAGTGAAGGGCTGTTCATGGGCGAGCAGTACTTC
13	TRBV6-1	TRBD1	TRBJ1-2	few	CASRGQGRSGYTF	TGTGCCAGCAGGGGACAGGGGCGCTCTGGCTACACCTTC
15	TRBV20-1	TRBD1	TRBJ2-1	-	CSAANRDRGGDEQFF	TGCAGTGCTGCAAACCGGGACAGGGGAGGCGATGAGCAGTTCTTC
14	TRBV6-2/TRBV6-3	-	TRBJ1-5	few	CASSYSGGAQPQHF	TGTGCCAGCAGTTACTCAGGGGGTGCTCAGCCCCAGCATTTT
13	TRBV20-1	-	TRBJ2-7	-	CSARVASNYEQYF	TGCAGTGCTAGGGTGGCGTCTAACTACGAGCAGTACTTC
13	TRBV7-3	-	TRBJ2-3	-	CASSLSRPDTQYF	TGTGCCAGCAGCTTAAGCCGGCCAGATACGCAGTATTTT
14	TRBV6-5	-	TRBJ2-7	few	CASSWDGFSYEQYF	TGTGCCAGCAGTTGGGATGGGTTCTCCTACGAGCAGTACTTC
15	TRBV19	TRBD1	TRBJ2-6	few	CASSVTGVGANVLTF	TGTGCCAGTAGTGTTACAGGGGTCGGGGCCAACGTCCTGACTTTC
14	TRBV20-1	-	TRBJ2-5	-	CSARDSGRQETQYF	TGCAGTGCTAGAGATTCCGGCAGACAAGAGACCCAGTACTTC
11	TRBV2	-	TRBJ2-1	medium-sized	CASSSEAEQFF	TGTGCCAGCAGCTCAGAAGCTGAGCAGTTCTTC
17	TRBV5-1	TRBD2	TRBJ2-1	once	CASSLAEGLAGYNEQFF	TGCGCCAGCAGCTTGGCCGAAGGACTAGCGGGGTACAATGAGCAGTTCTTC
13	TRBV19	-	TRBJ2-7	-	CASSIVIGNEQYF	TGTGCCAGTAGTATAGTAATCGGGAACGAGCAGTACTTC
16	TRBV27	-	TRBJ2-7	few	CASAALGGIKFYEQYF	TGTGCCAGCGCTGCCCTCGGGGGAATTAAGTTCTACGAGCAGTACTTC
12	TRBV28	-	TRBJ2-7	-	CASSFRDYEQYF	TGTGCCAGCAGTTTTAGGGATTACGAGCAGTACTTC
14	TRBV5-1	-	TRBJ2-7	-	CASSLAGNSYEQYF	TGCGCCAGCAGCTTGGCGGGGAACTCCTACGAGCAGTACTTC
14	TRBV15	-	TRBJ2-7	-	CATSRADVGYEQYF	TGTGCCACCAGCAGAGCCGACGTCGGCTACGAGCAGTACTTC
14	TRBV5-8	TRBD1	TRBJ1-1	-	CASSFRGQGTEAFF	TGTGCCAGCAGCTTCAGGGGGCAAGGCACTGAAGCTTTCTTT
15	TRBV7-3	TRBD1	TRBJ1-1	medium-sized	CASSFDRGVNTEAFF	TGTGCCAGCAGCTTTGACAGGGGGGTGAACACTGAAGCTTTCTTT
14	TRBV7-8	-	TRBJ2-2	-	CASSLDSGTGELFF	TGTGCCAGCAGCTTAGACAGCGGTACCGGGGAGCTGTTTTTT
15	TRBV6-1	TRBD1	TRBJ1-1	few	CASRTGGAGNTEAFF	TGTGCCAGCAGGACAGGGGGCGCCGGGAACACTGAAGCTTTCTTT
14	TRBV9	TRBD1	TRBJ1-2	-	CASSVAGQARGYTF	TGTGCCAGCAGCGTAGCTGGACAGGCAAGGGGCTACACCTTC
14	TRBV7-9	-	TRBJ1-2	-	CASSPSATNYGYTF	TGTGCCAGCAGCCCTTCGGCAACGAACTATGGCTACACCTTC
18	TRBV28	TRBD2	TRBJ2-3	-	CASSYGTSGVLSTDTQYF	TGTGCCAGCAGTTATGGGACTAGCGGGGTTTTGAGCACAGATACGCAGTATTTT
13	TRBV9	-	TRBJ2-6	few	CASSPSGANVLTF	TGTGCCAGCAGTCCATCTGGGGCCAACGTCCTGACTTTC
15	TRBV7-2	-	TRBJ1-1	-	CASSSNRVGLAEAFF	TGTGCCAGCAGCTCTAACAGGGTGGGGCTTGCTGAAGCTTTCTTT
13	TRBV11-2	-	TRBJ1-3	-	CASSSGPGNTIYF	TGTGCCAGCAGCTCGGGGCCTGGAAACACCATATATTTT
17	TRBV20-1	TRBD2	TRBJ2-2	-	CSARAAGLAGNAGELFF	TGCAGTGCTAGAGCGGCGGGACTAGCAGGGAACGCCGGTGAGCTGTTTTTT
15	TRBV6-1	-	TRBJ2-1	few	CASSWITGTVNEQFF	TGTGCCAGCAGTTGGATTACCGGGACTGTTAATGAGCAGTTCTTC
11	TRBV2	-	TRBJ1-2	few	CASSAEVWHTF	TGTGCCAGCAGTGCTGAGGTTTGGCACACCTTC
16	TRBV6-1	TRBD2	TRBJ2-5	medium-sized	CASRKLSGRAGETQYF	TGTGCCAGCAGAAAACTTAGCGGGAGGGCGGGAGAGACCCAGTACTTC
13	TRBV7-2	-	TRBJ1-1	-	CASSFTMNTEAFF	TGTGCCAGCAGCTTTACTATGAACACTGAAGCTTTCTTT
15	TRBV28	TRBD1	TRBJ1-6	-	CASSLAGGYNSPLHF	TGTGCCAGCAGTTTAGCAGGGGGCTATAATTCACCCCTCCACTTT
14	TRBV5-1	-	TRBJ1-1	few	CASSETDSYTEAFF	TGCGCCAGCAGCGAGACAGACTCATACACTGAAGCTTTCTTT
18	TRBV27	TRBD2	TRBJ2-1	-	CASGYRGASGRPGNEQFF	TGTGCCAGCGGCTATAGAGGGGCTAGCGGGAGACCCGGCAATGAGCAGTTCTTC
15	TRBV4-1	-	TRBJ2-7	large	CASSQDRLHTYEQYF	TGCGCCAGCAGCCAAGACAGACTACACACCTACGAGCAGTACTTC
18	TRBV7-8	TRBD1	TRBJ2-7	-	CASSFHLWGDRGLYEQYF	TGTGCCAGCAGCTTCCATCTTTGGGGGGACAGGGGGCTCTACGAGCAGTACTTC
13	TRBV19	TRBD1	TRBJ2-7	-	CASSWDRGAEQYF	TGTGCCAGTAGTTGGGACAGGGGGGCCGAGCAGTACTTC
16	TRBV6-1	-	TRBJ1-2	-	CASSRQVGGSNYGYTF	TGTGCCAGCAGTAGACAGGTAGGGGGTTCTAACTATGGCTACACCTTC
13	TRBV11-2	TRBD2	TRBJ2-1	-	CASSIGLAGEQFF	TGTGCCAGCAGCATCGGACTAGCGGGGGAGCAGTTCTTC
19	TRBV28	-	TRBJ2-1	many	CASSLWGDRLFSSYNEQFF	TGTGCCAGCAGTTTATGGGGGGATCGACTCTTTAGCTCCTACAATGAGCAGTTCTTC
16	TRBV15	-	TRBJ1-3	few	CATSTGTTSSGNTIYF	TGTGCCACCAGCACCGGGACGACCAGCTCTGGAAACACCATATATTTT